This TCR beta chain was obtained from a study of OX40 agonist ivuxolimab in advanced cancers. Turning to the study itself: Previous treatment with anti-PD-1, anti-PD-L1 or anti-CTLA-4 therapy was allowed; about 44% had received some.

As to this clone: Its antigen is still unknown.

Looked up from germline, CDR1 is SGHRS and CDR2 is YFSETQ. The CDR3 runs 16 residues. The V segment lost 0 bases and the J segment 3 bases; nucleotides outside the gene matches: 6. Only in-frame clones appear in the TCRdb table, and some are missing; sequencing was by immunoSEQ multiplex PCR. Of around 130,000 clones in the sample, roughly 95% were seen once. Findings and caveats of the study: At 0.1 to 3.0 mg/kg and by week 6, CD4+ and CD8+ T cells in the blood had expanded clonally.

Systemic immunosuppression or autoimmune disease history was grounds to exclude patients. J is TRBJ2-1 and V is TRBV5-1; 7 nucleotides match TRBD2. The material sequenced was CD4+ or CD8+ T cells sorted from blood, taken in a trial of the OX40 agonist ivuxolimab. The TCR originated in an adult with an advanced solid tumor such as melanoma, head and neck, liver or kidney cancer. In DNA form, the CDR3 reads TGCGCCAGCAGCTTGGATGCTAGCGGCAACTACAATGAGCAGTTCTTC. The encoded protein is CASSLDASGNYNEQFF.